The source of this T cell receptor (beta chain) is a study of blood T cell repertoires in COVID-19. Whole-study context: Sample material is recorded as cDNA or gDNA derived from T cells, B-cell-depleted T cells, or PBMCs.

The trim removed 0 bases at V and 3 bases at J, leaving 13 bases unmatched. CDR1 and CDR2 (germline): SGHRS, YFSETQ. The CDR3 loop spans 19 amino acids. Sequencing was performed with immunoSEQ multiplex PCR; in TCRdb, only in-frame clones are kept and a portion is missing. The data contain a few hundred thousand clones, roughly 87% of them singletons. The TCR comes from a woman in her 40s who had recovered from COVID-19. The specimen sequenced was peripheral blood. V is TRBV5-1 and J is TRBJ2-2; 8 bases are a match to TRBD2. The CDR3: CASSLAGASGLHDTGELFF. CDR3 sequence (DNA): TGCGCCAGCAGCTTGGCCGGGGCTAGCGGGTTGCATGACACCGGGGAGCTGTTTTTT.